This T cell receptor (beta chain) originates from a study of shared clonotypes between healthy human individuals. Overall study context: Sampling drew on donors who were a couple of women and three men aged 18 to 49. Study-level points and caveats: Estimated richness values were generally larger in naive subsets than in memory subsets. Four donors shared approximately 5% of their naive CD4 clonotypes.

Data came from immunoSEQ multiplex PCR; TCRdb stores just in-frame clones and leaves some out. Among 2 million to 2.5 million clones, approximately 96% were seen once, and the ten largest hold 0.1% to 0.15%. The CDR3 totals 14 residues. V lost 3 bases to trimming and J lost 0 bases, with 6 bases between them. Germline CDR1 is MNHNS and CDR2 is SASEGT. A word on this clone: What it binds is unknown. Other DNA sequences from this sample encode an identical CDR3 as well.

The chain uses TRBV6-1 and TRBJ1-3, with unresolved D. Sequenced sample: naive CD4+ T cells sorted from blood. Described subset: CD45RA+ positively selected. The source of this sequence is a man aged 18 to 30 in good health. CDR3: CASSDYSSGNTIYF. DNA of the CDR3: TGTGCCAGCAGTGACTACAGCTCTGGAAACACCATATATTTT.